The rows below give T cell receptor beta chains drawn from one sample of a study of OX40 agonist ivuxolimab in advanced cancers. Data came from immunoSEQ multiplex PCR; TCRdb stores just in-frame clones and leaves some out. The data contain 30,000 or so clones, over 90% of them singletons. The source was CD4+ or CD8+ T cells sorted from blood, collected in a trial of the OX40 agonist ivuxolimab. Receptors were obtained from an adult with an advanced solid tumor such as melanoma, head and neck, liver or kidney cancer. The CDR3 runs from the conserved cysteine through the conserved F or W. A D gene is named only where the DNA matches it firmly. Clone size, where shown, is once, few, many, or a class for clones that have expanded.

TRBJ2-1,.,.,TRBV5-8,CASSLLGTFSYNEQFF,TGTGCCAGCAGCTTGTTAGGCACCTTTTCCTACAATGAGCAGTTCTTC
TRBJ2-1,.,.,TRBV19,CASSPLEALNEQFF,TGTGCCAGTAGTCCCCTAGAGGCGTTGAATGAGCAGTTCTTC
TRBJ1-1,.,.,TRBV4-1,CASKGDRTEAFF,TGCGCCAGCAAGGGGGATCGGACTGAAGCTTTCTTT
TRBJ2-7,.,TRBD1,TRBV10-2,CASSERGRDRPKLAYEQYF,TGCGCCAGCAGTGAGCGGGGTAGGGACAGGCCTAAACTTGCCTACGAGCAGTACTTC
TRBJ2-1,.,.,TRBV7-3,CASSSQGGSSYNEQFF,TGTGCCAGCAGCTCCCAAGGGGGGAGCTCCTACAATGAGCAGTTCTTC
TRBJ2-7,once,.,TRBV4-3,CASSQVVGTHGEQYF,TGCGCCAGCAGCCAAGTTGTGGGGACCCATGGTGAGCAGTACTTC
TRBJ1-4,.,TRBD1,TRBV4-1,CASSQEGTGLGKLFF,TGCGCCAGCAGCCAAGAAGGGACAGGGCTGGGAAAACTGTTTTTT
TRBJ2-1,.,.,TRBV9,CASSVEGTGVNENNEQFF,TGTGCCAGCAGCGTAGAGGGTACGGGGGTCAATGAGAACAATGAGCAGTTCTTC
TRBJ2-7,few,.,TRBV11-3,CASSFLSSGYEQYF,TGTGCCAGCAGCTTCTTATCTTCCGGATACGAGCAGTACTTC
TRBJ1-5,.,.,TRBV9,CASSVDGTQPQHF,TGTGCCAGCAGCGTAGATGGGACTCAGCCCCAGCATTTT
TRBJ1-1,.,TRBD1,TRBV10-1,CASSLGTGGTEAFF,TGCGCCAGCAGTTTGGGGACAGGGGGCACTGAAGCTTTCTTT
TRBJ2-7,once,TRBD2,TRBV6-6,CASSYSLAAYEQYF,TGTGCCAGCAGTTACTCACTAGCGGCCTACGAGCAGTACTTC
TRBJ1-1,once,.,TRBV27,CASSSPRERTEAFF,TGTGCCAGCAGTTCCCCTCGGGAGAGGACTGAAGCTTTCTTT
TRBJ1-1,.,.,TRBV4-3,CASSQEGMGTEAFF,TGCGCCAGCAGCCAAGAGGGAATGGGCACTGAAGCTTTCTTT
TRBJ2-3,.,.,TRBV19,CASSQGHRDTQYF,TGTGCCAGTAGCCAGGGACACCGGGATACGCAGTATTTT
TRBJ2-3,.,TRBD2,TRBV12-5,CASDSPPARARTSGSYTDTQYF,TGTGCTAGTGATTCCCCCCCTGCCCGGGCTCGGACTAGCGGGAGTTACACAGATACGCAGTATTTT
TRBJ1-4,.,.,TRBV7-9,CASSFYREAEKLFF,TGTGCCAGCAGCTTCTACAGGGAGGCTGAAAAACTGTTTTTT
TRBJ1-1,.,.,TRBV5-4,CASSLAGGANTEAFF,TGTGCCAGCAGCCTTGCGGGGGGGGCGAACACTGAAGCTTTCTTT
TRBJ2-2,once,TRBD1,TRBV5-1,CASSTGQGGTGELFF,TGCGCCAGCAGCACGGGACAGGGAGGGACCGGGGAGCTGTTTTTT
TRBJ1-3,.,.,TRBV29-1,CSVEGLDSGNTIYF,TGCAGCGTTGAAGGACTTGACTCTGGAAACACCATATATTTT
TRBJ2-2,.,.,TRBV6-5,CASSYSPEGNTGELFF,TGTGCCAGCAGTTACTCCCCCGAGGGGAACACCGGGGAGCTGTTTTTT
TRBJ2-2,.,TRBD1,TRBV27,CASSLWGQGWTGELFF,TGTGCCAGCAGTTTATGGGGACAGGGATGGACCGGGGAGCTGTTTTTT
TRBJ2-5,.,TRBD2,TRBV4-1,CASSPLGGEETQYF,TGCGCCAGCAGCCCTCTGGGAGGGGAGGAGACCCAGTACTTC
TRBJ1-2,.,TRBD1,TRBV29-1,CSAKVGQGRNYGYTF,TGCAGCGCCAAAGTCGGACAGGGGCGGAACTATGGCTACACCTTC
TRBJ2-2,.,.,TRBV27,CASSLGSQGIGELFF,TGTGCCAGCAGTTTAGGCTCGCAGGGGATCGGGGAGCTGTTTTTT
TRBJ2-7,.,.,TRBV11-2,CASSLAREEQYF,TGTGCCAGCAGCTTAGCCAGGGAGGAGCAGTACTTC
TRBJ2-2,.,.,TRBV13,CASSLFAGNTGELFF,TGTGCCAGCAGCTTATTCGCAGGGAACACCGGGGAGCTGTTTTTT
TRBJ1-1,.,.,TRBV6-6,CASSPRGVTEAFF,TGTGCCAGCAGTCCCAGAGGGGTCACTGAAGCTTTCTTT
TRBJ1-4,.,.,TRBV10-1,CASINGRDSTNEKLFF,TGCGCCAGCATAAATGGCAGGGACTCAACTAATGAAAAACTGTTTTTT
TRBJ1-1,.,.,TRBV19,CASSIGQQNTEAFF,TGTGCCAGTAGTATAGGACAGCAGAACACTGAAGCTTTCTTT
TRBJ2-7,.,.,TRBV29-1,CSVEQGYEQYF,TGCAGCGTTGAACAGGGTTACGAGCAGTACTTC
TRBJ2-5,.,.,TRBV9,CASSVEGRAEETQYF,TGTGCCAGCAGCGTTGAAGGGCGAGCGGAAGAGACCCAGTACTTC
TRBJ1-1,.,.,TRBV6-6,CASSYSWAANTEAFF,TGTGCCAGCAGTTACTCGTGGGCAGCGAACACTGAAGCTTTCTTT
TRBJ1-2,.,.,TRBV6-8,CASSLGAGYTF,TGTGCCAGCAGTCTGGGGGCTGGCTACACCTTC
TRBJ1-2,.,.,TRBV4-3,CASSQDRGLGRDYGYTF,TGCGCCAGCAGCCAAGATAGGGGACTAGGGAGGGACTATGGCTACACCTTC